This TCR beta chain is drawn from a study of T-cell reconstitution after alpha-beta-depleted transplantation in children. Study-level points and caveats: There were some patients whose high TCRbeta diversity at day 60 came from surviving recipient T cells and thymic progenitors. Two months or so post-transplant, alpha-beta T cells reportedly derived from several hundred expanded graft clones. When one year had passed after transplant, most T-cell counts and diversity came from newly produced T cells.

Using unique molecular identifiers, the investigators prepared the TCRbeta library. TCRdb fed the PCR reads into MiXCR, producing one record per CDR3 protein. The sample has around 580,000 distinct CDR3 sequences; more than 20% are singletons. This clonotype was seen a handful of times. Its target is unknown. Trimming shortened V by 10 bases and J by 0 bases, and 13 bases separated the two germline ends. CDR1 and CDR2 from the germline V gene are ENHRY and SYGVKD. CDR3 length: 14 amino acids. The receptor was isolated from a boy under two years old with Wiskott-Aldrich syndrome, due to receive a stem cell transplant. The chain has TRBV10-3 and TRBJ1-3, with a tentative D call TRBD1 (6 bases). This material consisted of PBMCs, taken before TCRalphabeta/CD19-depleted stem cell transplant. CDR3 sequence (DNA): TGTGCCACGATCGGACAGTTCTCTGGAAACACCATATATTTT. As protein: CATIGQFSGNTIYF.